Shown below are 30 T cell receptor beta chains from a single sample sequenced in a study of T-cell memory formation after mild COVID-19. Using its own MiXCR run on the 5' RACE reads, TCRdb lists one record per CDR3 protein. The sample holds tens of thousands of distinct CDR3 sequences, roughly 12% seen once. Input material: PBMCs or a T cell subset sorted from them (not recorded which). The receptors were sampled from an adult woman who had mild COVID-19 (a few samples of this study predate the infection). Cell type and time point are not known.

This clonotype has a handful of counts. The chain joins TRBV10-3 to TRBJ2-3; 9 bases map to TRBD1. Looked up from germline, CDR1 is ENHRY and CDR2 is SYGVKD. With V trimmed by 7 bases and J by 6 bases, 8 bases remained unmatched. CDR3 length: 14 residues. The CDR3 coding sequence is TGTGCCATCACTGGGACAGGGAAGGCGGATACGCAGTATTTT. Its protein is CAITGTGKADTQYF.

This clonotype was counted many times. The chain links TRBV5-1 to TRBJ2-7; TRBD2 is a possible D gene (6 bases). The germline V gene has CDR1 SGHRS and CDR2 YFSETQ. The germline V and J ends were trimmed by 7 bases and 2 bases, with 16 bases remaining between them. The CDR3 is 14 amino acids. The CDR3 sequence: CASGRDPATYEQYF. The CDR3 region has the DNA TGCGCCAGCGGGCGGGATCCAGCAACCTACGAGCAGTACTTC.

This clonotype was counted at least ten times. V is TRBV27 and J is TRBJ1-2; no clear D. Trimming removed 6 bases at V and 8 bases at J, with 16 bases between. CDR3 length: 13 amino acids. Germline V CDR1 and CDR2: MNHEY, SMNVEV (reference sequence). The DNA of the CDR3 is TGTGCCAGCAGCCCCACATTCCAGAAGGGCTACACCTTC. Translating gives CASSPTFQKGYTF.

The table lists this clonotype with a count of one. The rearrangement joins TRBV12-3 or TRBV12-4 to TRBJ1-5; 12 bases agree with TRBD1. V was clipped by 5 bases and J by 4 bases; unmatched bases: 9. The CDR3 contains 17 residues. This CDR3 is CASSPGDRGRGNQPQHF. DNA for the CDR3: TGTGCCAGCAGTCCCGGGGACAGGGGGCGGGGGAATCAGCCCCAGCATTTT.

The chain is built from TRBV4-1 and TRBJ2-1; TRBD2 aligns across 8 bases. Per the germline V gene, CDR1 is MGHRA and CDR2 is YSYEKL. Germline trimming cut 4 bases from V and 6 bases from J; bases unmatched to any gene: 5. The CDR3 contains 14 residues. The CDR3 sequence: CASSPGGFGNEQFF. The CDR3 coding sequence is TGCGCCAGCAGCCCGGGGGGGTTTGGCAATGAGCAGTTCTTC.

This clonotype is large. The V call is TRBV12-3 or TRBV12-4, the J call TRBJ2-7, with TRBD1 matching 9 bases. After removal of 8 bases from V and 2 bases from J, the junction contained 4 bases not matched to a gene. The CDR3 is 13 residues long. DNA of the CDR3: TGTGCCAGCCTTTGGACAGGGGCCTACGAGCAGTACTTC. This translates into CASLWTGAYEQYF.

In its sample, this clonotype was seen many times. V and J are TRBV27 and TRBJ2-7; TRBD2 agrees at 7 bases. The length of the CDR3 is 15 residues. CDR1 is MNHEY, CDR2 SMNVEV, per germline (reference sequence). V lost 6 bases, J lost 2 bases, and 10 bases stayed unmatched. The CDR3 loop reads CASSQWGGTPYEQYF. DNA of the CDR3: TGTGCCAGCAGCCAATGGGGGGGTACGCCCTACGAGCAGTACTTC.

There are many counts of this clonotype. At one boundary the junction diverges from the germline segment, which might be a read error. CDR3 protein: CASSQSGNTGELFF. CDR3 sequence (DNA): TGTGCTAGCAGCCAGAGCGGAAACACCGGGGAGCTGTTTTTT. The chain has TRBV7-7 and TRBJ2-2; weak D call: TRBD2 (5 bases). The germline CDR1 and CDR2 sequences are SSHAT and FNYEAQ (reference sequence). CDR3 size: 14 residues.

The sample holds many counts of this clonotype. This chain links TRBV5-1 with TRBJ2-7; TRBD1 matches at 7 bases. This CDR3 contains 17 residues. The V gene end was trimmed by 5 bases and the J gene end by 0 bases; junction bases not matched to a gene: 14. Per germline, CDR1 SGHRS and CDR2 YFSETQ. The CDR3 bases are TGCGCCAGCAGACAGACCTTCGGGACAGATCTCTCCTACGAGCAGTACTTC. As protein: CASRQTFGTDLSYEQYF.

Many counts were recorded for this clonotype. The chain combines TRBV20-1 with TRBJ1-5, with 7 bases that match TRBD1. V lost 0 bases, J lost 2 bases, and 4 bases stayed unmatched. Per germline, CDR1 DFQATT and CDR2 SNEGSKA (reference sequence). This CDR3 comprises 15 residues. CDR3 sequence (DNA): TGCAGTGCTAGAGAACTGGGACAGCGCAATCAGCCCCAGCATTTT. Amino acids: CSARELGQRNQPQHF.

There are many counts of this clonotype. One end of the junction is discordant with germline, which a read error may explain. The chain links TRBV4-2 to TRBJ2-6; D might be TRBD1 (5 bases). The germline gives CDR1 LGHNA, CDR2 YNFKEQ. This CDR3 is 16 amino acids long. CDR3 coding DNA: TGTGCCAGCAGCCAAGAAGGTACCACTGGGGCCAAAGTCCTGACTTTC. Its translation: CASSQEGTTGAKVLTF.

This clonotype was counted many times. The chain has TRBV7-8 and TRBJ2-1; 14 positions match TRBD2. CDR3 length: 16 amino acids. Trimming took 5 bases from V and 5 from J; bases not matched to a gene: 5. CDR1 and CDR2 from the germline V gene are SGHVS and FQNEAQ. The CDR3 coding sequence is TGTGCCAGCAGCCTCGGACTAGCGGGAGGCGACAATGAGCAGTTCTTC. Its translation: CASSLGLAGGDNEQFF.

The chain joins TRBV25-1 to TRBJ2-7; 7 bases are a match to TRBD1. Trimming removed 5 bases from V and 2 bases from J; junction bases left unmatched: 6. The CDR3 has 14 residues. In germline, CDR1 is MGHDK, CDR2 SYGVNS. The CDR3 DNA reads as TGTGCCAGCAGTCTCGGGACAGCCACCTACGAGCAGTACTTC. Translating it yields CASSLGTATYEQYF.

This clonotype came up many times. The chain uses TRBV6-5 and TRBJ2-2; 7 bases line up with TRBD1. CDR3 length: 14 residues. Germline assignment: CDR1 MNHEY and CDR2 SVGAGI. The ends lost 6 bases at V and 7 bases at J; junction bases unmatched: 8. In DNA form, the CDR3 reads TGTGCCAGCAGCCCGACAGGGCTTCTCGGGGAGCTGTTTTTT. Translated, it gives CASSPTGLLGELFF.

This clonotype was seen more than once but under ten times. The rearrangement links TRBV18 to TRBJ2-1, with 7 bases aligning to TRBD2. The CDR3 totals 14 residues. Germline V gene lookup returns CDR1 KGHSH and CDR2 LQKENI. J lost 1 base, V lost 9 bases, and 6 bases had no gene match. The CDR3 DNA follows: TGTGCCAGTTCGGGGGGAGAATCCTACAATGAGCAGTTCTTC. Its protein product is CASSGGESYNEQFF.

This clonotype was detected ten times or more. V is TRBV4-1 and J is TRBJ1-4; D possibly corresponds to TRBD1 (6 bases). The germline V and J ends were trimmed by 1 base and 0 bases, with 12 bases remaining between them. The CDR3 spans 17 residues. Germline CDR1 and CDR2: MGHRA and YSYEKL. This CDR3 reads CASSQAPHRATNEKLFF. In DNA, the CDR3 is TGCGCCAGCAGCCAAGCCCCACACAGGGCAACTAATGAAAAACTGTTTTTT.

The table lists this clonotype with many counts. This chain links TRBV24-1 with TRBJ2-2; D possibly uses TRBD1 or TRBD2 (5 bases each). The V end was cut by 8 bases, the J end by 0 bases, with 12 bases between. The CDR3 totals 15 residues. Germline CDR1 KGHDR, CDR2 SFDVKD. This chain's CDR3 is CATTAGTANTGELFF. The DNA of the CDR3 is TGTGCCACCACCGCCGGGACCGCGAACACCGGGGAGCTGTTTTTT.

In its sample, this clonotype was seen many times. In DNA form, the CDR3 reads TGTGCCAGCAGCTTAGACAGGGGAAGGGTTCAGTACTTC. Protein: CASSLDRGRVQYF. The V and J genes are TRBV11-2 and TRBJ2-4; possible D gene TRBD1, 6 bases. V lost 0 bases and J lost 11, with 11 bases in between. Germline V gene sequence: CDR1 SGHAT, CDR2 FQNNGV. The CDR3 is 13 residues long. The whole variable domain, remainder taken from reference TRBV11-2 and TRBJ2-4, is EAGVAQSPRYKIIEKRQSVAFWCNPISGHATLYWYQQILGQGPKLLIQFQNNGVVDDSQLPKDRFSAERLKGVDSTLKIQPAKLEDSAVYLCASSLDRGRVQYFGAGTRLSVL.

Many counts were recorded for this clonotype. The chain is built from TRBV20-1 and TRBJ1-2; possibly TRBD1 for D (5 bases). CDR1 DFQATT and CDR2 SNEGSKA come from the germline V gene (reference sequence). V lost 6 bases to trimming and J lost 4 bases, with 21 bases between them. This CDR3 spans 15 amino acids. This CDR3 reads CSASSSAERGYGYTF. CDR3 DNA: TGCAGTGCCAGTTCTTCGGCCGAAAGGGGCTATGGCTACACCTTC.

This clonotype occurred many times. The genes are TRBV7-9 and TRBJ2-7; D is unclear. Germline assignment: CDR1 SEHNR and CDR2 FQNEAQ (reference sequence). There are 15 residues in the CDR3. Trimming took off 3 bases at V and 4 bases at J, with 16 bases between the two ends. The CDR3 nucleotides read TGTGCCAGCAGCTTTGAAGCTCCAGCGACGTACGAGCAGTACTTC. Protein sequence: CASSFEAPATYEQYF.

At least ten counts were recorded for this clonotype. The CDR3 nucleotides are TGTGCCACCAGTGCCCCCCGCAGGGCAGGAACCGGGGAGCTGTTTTTT. Amino acid sequence: CATSAPRRAGTGELFF. This chain links TRBV24-1 with TRBJ2-2; maybe TRBD1 (5 bases). The V end lost 5 bases, the J end lost 5 bases, and 17 bases lay between the germline ends. Germline V gives CDR1 KGHDR, CDR2 SFDVKD. The CDR3 consists of 16 residues.

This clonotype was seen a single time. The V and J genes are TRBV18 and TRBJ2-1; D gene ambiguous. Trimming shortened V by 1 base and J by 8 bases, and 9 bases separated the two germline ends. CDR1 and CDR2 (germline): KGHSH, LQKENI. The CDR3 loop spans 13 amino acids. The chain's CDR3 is CASSPQASHEQFF. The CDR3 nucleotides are TGTGCCAGCTCACCACAGGCCAGTCATGAGCAGTTCTTC.

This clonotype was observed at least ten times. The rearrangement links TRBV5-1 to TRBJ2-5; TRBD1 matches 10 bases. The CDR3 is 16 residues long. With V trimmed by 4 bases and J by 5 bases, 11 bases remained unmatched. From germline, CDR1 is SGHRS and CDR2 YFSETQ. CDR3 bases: TGCGCCAGCAGCAGAGCCGGGACAGGGGTTGTCGAGACCCAGTACTTC. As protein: CASSRAGTGVVETQYF.

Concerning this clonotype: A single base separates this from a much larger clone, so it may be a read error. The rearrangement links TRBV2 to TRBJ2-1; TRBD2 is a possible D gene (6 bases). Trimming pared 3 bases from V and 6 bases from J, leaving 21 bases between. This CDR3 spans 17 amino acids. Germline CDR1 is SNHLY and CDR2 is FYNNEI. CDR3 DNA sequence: TGTGCCAGCAGTGATGGTCACCATACGGGACTCACCAATGAGCAGTTCTTC. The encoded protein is CASSDGHHTGLTNEQFF.

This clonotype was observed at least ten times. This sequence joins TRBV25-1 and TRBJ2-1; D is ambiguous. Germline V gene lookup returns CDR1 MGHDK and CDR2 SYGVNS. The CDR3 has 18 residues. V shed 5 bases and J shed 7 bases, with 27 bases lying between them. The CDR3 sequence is CASSSRLETVPPRNEQFF. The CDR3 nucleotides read TGTGCCAGCAGTTCCCGATTGGAAACAGTTCCCCCTCGGAATGAGCAGTTCTTC. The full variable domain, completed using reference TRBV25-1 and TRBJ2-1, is EADIYQTPRYLVIGTGKKITLECSQTMGHDKMYWYQQDPGMELHLIHYSYGVNSTEKGDLSSESTVSRIRTEHFPLTLESARPSHTSQYLCASSSRLETVPPRNEQFFGPGTRLTVL.

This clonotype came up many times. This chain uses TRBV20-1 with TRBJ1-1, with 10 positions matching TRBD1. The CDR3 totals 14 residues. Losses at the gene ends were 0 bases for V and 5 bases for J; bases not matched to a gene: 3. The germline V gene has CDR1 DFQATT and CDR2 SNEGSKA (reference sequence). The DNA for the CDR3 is TGCAGTGCTAGAGATCGACAGGGGGCAACTGAAGCTTTCTTT. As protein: CSARDRQGATEAFF.

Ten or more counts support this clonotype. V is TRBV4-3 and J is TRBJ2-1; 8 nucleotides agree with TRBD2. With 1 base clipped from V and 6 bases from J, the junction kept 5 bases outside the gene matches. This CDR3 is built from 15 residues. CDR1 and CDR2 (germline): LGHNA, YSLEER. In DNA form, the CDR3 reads TGCGCCAGCAGCCAAGCCGGGACTAGGTTCAATGAGCAGTTCTTC. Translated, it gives CASSQAGTRFNEQFF.

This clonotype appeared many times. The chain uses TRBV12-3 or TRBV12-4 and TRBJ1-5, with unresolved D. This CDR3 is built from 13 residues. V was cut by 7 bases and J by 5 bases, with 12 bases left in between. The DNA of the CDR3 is TGTGCCAGCACCCGGGGATTGTATCAGCCCCAGCATTTT. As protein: CASTRGLYQPQHF.

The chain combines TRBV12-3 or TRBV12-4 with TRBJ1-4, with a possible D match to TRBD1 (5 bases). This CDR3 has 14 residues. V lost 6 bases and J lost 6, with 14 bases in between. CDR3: CASRIGVGDEKLFF. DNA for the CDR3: TGTGCCAGCAGGATCGGCGTGGGGGATGAAAAACTGTTTTTT.

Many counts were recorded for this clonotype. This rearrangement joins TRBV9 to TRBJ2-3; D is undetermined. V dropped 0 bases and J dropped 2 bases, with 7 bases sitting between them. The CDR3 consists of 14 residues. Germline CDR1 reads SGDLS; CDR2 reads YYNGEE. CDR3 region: CASSVGQLTDTQYF. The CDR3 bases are TGTGCCAGCAGCGTAGGCCAGCTCACAGATACGCAGTATTTT.